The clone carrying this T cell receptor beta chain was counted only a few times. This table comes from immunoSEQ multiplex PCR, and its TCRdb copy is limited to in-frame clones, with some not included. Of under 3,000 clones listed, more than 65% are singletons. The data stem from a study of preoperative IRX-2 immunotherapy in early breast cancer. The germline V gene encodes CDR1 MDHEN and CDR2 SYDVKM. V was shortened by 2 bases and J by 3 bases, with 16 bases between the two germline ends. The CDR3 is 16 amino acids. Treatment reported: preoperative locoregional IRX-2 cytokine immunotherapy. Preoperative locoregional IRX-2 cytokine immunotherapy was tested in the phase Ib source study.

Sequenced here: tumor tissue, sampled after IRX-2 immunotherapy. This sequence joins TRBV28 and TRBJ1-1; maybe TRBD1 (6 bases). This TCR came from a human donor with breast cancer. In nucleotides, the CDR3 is TGTGCCAGCAGTTTAATTGGGCAGGGGACCGACACTGAAGCTTTCTTT. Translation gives CASSLIGQGTDTEAFF.